The rows below give T cell receptor beta chains drawn from one sample of a study of shared clonotypes between healthy human individuals. TCRdb keeps only in-frame clones here, not all; method: immunoSEQ multiplex PCR. Of some 470,000 clones in the sample, about 79% were seen once. The sequenced sample consisted of PBMCs. The receptors stem from a woman in her thirties or forties in good health. Some clones in this sample may be carry-over from other donors' samples. Each CDR3 is given with its conserved first and last residue.

TRBV6-6	TRBJ1-1	CASSYSGKNTEAFF
TRBV2	TRBJ2-1	CASTSRTSGVDEQFF
TRBV30	TRBJ1-4	CAWSVPRSAATNEKLFF
TRBV7-3	TRBJ2-1	CASRFRREYYNEQFF
TRBV5-4	TRBJ2-7	CASSEGNFNHYEQYF
TRBV29-1	TRBJ2-2	CSVEDLGTSGRNTGELFF
TRBV7-3	TRBJ2-2	CASSLSSRINTGELFF
TRBV7-8	TRBJ1-2	CASSLAAPLTGKGYGYTF
TRBV4-3	TRBJ2-5	CASSQEGGETQYF
TRBV30	TRBJ1-6	CAWSYRGVYSPLHF
TRBV30	TRBJ2-5	CAWAGQVQETQYF
TRBV18	TRBJ1-2	CASSPRDGSYGYTF
TRBV4-1	TRBJ2-1	CASSQLREIAGVEQFF
TRBV4-1	TRBJ2-7	CASSQEIALQGARNEQYF
TRBV4-3	TRBJ1-2	CASSQDLAPGQGNYGYTF
TRBV11-2	TRBJ1-2	CASSPLQGTRGYTF
TRBV18	TRBJ2-2	CASSPPGRAGELFF